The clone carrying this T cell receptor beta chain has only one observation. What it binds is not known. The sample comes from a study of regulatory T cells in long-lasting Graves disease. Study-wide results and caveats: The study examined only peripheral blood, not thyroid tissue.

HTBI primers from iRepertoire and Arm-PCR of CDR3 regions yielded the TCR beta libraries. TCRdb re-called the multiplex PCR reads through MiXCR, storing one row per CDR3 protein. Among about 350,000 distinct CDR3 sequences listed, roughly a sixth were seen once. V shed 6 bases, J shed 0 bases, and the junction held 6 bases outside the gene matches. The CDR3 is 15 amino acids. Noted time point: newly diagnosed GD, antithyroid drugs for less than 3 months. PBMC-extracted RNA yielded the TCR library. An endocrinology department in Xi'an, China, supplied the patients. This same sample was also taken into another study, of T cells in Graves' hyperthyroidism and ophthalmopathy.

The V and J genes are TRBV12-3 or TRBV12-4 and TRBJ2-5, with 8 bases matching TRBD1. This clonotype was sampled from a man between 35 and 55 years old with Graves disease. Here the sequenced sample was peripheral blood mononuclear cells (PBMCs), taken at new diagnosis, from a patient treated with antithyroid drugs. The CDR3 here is CASSLTGAYQETQYF. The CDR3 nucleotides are TGTGCCAGCAGCCTGACAGGGGCCTACCAAGAGACCCAGTACTTC.